Shown below are 30 T cell receptor beta chains from a single sample sequenced in a study of cytomegalovirus exposure and HLA in healthy donors. The PCR ran on 60 Vbeta and 13 Jbeta primers. Only in-frame clones appear in the TCRdb table, and some are missing; sequencing was by immunoSEQ multiplex PCR. The sample carries about 150,000 clones, roughly 75% recorded once. Material: PBMCs. The source of these receptors is a man aged 18 to 30 in good health and CMV-seronegative.

The rearrangement uses TRBV28 and TRBJ2-1; 7 positions match TRBD1. The V gene's germline CDR1 is MDHEN and CDR2 SYDVKM. The CDR3 contains 12 residues. The junction had 11 bases not matched to a gene; V was cut back by 6 bases and J by 15 bases. The CDR3 sequence is CASSLPGQIMFF. CDR3 DNA: TGTGCCAGCAGCCTCCCGGGACAGATCATGTTCTTC.

The chain recombines TRBV7-8 with TRBJ2-1; 9 positions match TRBD1. Germline trimming cut 0 bases from V and 7 bases from J; bases unmatched to any gene: 4. This CDR3 region has 15 residues. CDR1 SGHVS and CDR2 FQNEAQ come from the germline V gene. In DNA, the CDR3 is TGTGCCAGCAGCTTAGCACAGGGGGCATTGAATGAGCAGTTCTTC. Protein sequence: CASSLAQGALNEQFF.

The chain uses TRBV5-1 and TRBJ1-6; the match to TRBD1 covers 9 bases. CDR3 length: 17 residues. Trimming took 1 base from V and 5 from J; bases not matched to a gene: 7. Germline CDR1 reads SGHRS; CDR2 reads YFSETQ. CDR3 loop: CASSLWDRASNNSPLHF. For the CDR3, the DNA is TGCGCCAGCAGCTTGTGGGACAGGGCTTCTAATAATTCACCCCTCCACTTT.

The chain employs TRBV28 and TRBJ1-4; TRBD1 is a possible D gene (5 bases). The CDR3 has 15 residues. Trimming stripped 6 bases from V and 2 bases from J, with 13 bases between. Germline CDR1 is MDHEN and CDR2 is SYDVKM. The CDR3 sequence: CASSPGGRTNEKLFF. In DNA, the CDR3 is TGTGCCAGCAGCCCCGGGGGACGGACTAATGAAAAACTGTTTTTT.

The gene calls are TRBV5-1 and TRBJ1-2; TRBD1 might be the D (5 bases). The germline gives CDR1 SGHRS, CDR2 YFSETQ. The CDR3 length is 15 residues. V gave up 0 bases and J gave up 8 bases, with 17 bases separating them. The CDR3 loop is CASSLEGRGRYGYTF. DNA of the CDR3: TGCGCCAGCAGCTTGGAGGGGCGGGGGAGATACGGCTACACCTTC.

This clone was seen only a few times. The DNA for the CDR3 is TGCGCCAGCAGCCAAGAGAGGCCCAGGAACACCGGGGAGCTGTTTTTT. It yields the protein CASSQERPRNTGELFF. The chain links TRBV4-3 to TRBJ2-2; the D is unclear. V was trimmed by 0 bases and J by 1 base, leaving 9 bases between them. From germline, CDR1 is LGHNA and CDR2 YSLEER. This CDR3 has 16 residues.

The chain is built from TRBV2 and TRBJ2-7; 7 positions agree with TRBD2. Germline CDR1 reads SNHLY; CDR2 reads FYNNEI. After removal of 6 bases from V and 2 bases from J, the junction contained 7 bases not matched to a gene. This CDR3 is built from 14 residues. The CDR3 reads CASSPGLHTYEQYF. The CDR3 DNA is TGTGCCAGCAGCCCGGGACTACACACCTACGAGCAGTACTTC. Drawing the rest from reference TRBV2 and TRBJ2-7, the complete variable domain is EPEVTQTPSHQVTQMGQEVILRCVPISNHLYFYWYRQILGQKVEFLVSFYNNEISEKSEIFDDQFSVERPDGSNFTLKIRSTKLEDSAMYFCASSPGLHTYEQYFGPGTRLTVT.

This chain joins TRBV27 and TRBJ2-7, with D possibly matching TRBD1 (5 bases). The CDR3 is made up of 13 amino acids. Per germline, CDR1 MNHEY and CDR2 SMNVEV (reference sequence). The V end was cut by 4 bases, the J end by 3 bases, with 10 bases between. In DNA, the CDR3 is TGTGCCAGCAGTTCCAGGGATTTCTACGAGCAGTACTTC. This translates into CASSSRDFYEQYF.

The rearrangement joins TRBV5-1 to TRBJ2-2; no firm D call. Germline assignment: CDR1 SGHRS and CDR2 YFSETQ. Trimming pared 8 bases from V and 1 base from J, leaving 15 bases between. The CDR3 contains 15 residues. The CDR3 DNA reads TGCGCCAGTAGTAGGTTACGGGTGAACACCGGGGAGCTGTTTTTT. Protein sequence: CASSRLRVNTGELFF.

The chain links TRBV4-3 to TRBJ2-2; the match to TRBD2 covers 10 bases. V lost 0 bases, J lost 1 base, and 5 bases stayed unmatched. This CDR3 region has 18 residues. Germline V gene data show CDR1 as LGHNA and CDR2 as YSLEER. The CDR3 DNA sequence: TGCGCCAGCAGCCAAGAAGGCCTAGCGGGAGAGAACACCGGGGAGCTGTTTTTT. The encoded protein is CASSQEGLAGENTGELFF.

This sequence joins TRBV2 and TRBJ2-2; 8 positions agree with TRBD2. This CDR3 has 13 amino acids. Germline CDR1 reads SNHLY; CDR2 reads FYNNEI. Losses at the gene ends were 6 bases for V and 5 bases for J; bases not matched to a gene: 2. The CDR3: CASRREGTGELFF. The CDR3 DNA is TGTGCCAGCAGACGGGAGGGTACCGGGGAGCTGTTTTTT.

The chain couples TRBV21-1 to TRBJ2-1; TRBD2, as called in the table, went unchecked against the DNA. TRBV21-1 is an annotated pseudogene. The CDR3 is 15 residues long. The CDR3 nucleotides are TGTGCCAGCAGCAAACGGGACTATACCTACAATGAGCAGTTCTTC. Translating it yields CASSKRDYTYNEQFF.

About this clone: One junction end disagrees with the germline gene, perhaps due to a read error. The chain combines TRBV7-9 with TRBJ2-2, with a weak D call TRBD1 (6 bases). Germline values: CDR1 SEHNR, CDR2 FQNEAQ (reference sequence). CDR3 length: 15 residues. CDR3 protein: CSSSPPDRHTGELFF. The CDR3 region has the DNA TGTTCCAGCAGCCCCCCGGACAGACACACCGGGGAGCTGTTTTTT.

In this sample, this clone turned up once. The V gene is TRBV4-1, the J gene TRBJ2-2; 11 nucleotides line up with TRBD2. Germline V lookup: CDR1 MGHRA, CDR2 YSYEKL. V trimming: 8 bases; J trimming: 5 bases; junction bases outside the gene matches: 10. The CDR3 consists of 16 residues. In DNA form, the CDR3 reads TGCGCCAGCGGGCCTCATAGCGGGAGGGAAACCGGGGAGCTGTTTTTT. Residues: CASGPHSGRETGELFF.

The J gene is TRBJ2-7, the V gene TRBV11-2, with D perhaps matching TRBD2 (5 bases). This CDR3 has 13 amino acids. CDR1 is SGHAT and CDR2 is FQNNGV in the germline V gene. Trimming took off 8 bases at V and 0 bases at J, with 11 bases between the two ends. The CDR3 nucleotides are TGTGCCAGCGGGGTAGCGATCTCCTACGAGCAGTACTTC. Its translation is CASGVAISYEQYF.

There are a few counts of this clone. The V call is TRBV5-6, the J call TRBJ2-7; TRBD2 is a possible D gene (6 bases). V was cut by 0 bases and J by 2 bases, with 12 bases left in between. Germline V gene lookup returns CDR1 SGHDT and CDR2 YYEEEE. This CDR3 region has 15 residues. The CDR3 DNA reads TGTGCCAGCAGCTTGGGGGACTGGGCCGCCTACGAGCAGTACTTC. It encodes CASSLGDWAAYEQYF.

The rearrangement uses TRBV15 and TRBJ1-2; D may be TRBD1 (6 bases). The CDR3 consists of 17 residues. Germline V gives CDR1 LNHNV, CDR2 YYDKDF (reference sequence). The V and J ends lost 0 bases and 6 bases respectively, with 20 bases between them. CDR3 sequence reads: CATSRDRGAGGPHGYTF. For the CDR3, the DNA is TGTGCCACCAGCAGAGATCGGGGGGCCGGGGGGCCCCATGGCTACACCTTC. Using reference TRBV15 and TRBJ1-2 for the parts outside the CDR3, the full variable domain is DAMVIQNPRYQVTQFGKPVTLSCSQTLNHNVMYWYQQKSSQAPKLLFHYYDKDFNNEADTPDNFQSRRPNTSFCFLDIRSPGLGDTAMYLCATSRDRGAGGPHGYTFGSGTRLTVV.

V is TRBV14 and J is TRBJ2-1; TRBD2 aligns across 12 bases. This CDR3 has 18 residues. CDR1 and CDR2 from the germline V gene are SGHDN and FVKESK. With 2 bases clipped from V and 7 bases from J, the junction kept 12 bases outside the gene matches. CDR3 nucleotide sequence: TGTGCCAGCAGCCAAATCAGGACTAGCGGGAATGGATGGAATGAGCAGTTCTTC. Its translation: CASSQIRTSGNGWNEQFF.

This clone has only one observation. The rearrangement links TRBV5-5 to TRBJ1-5, with no clear D. Germline values: CDR1 SGHKS, CDR2 YYEKEE (reference sequence). This CDR3 is built from 13 residues. Trimming shortened V by 0 bases and J by 6 bases, and 7 bases separated the two germline ends. This chain's CDR3 is CASSLAESQPQHF. Written as DNA, the CDR3 is TGTGCCAGCAGCTTGGCCGAGAGTCAGCCCCAGCATTTT.

The chain couples TRBV4-3 to TRBJ1-2; maybe TRBD1 (5 bases). Trimming shortened V by 1 base and J by 8 bases, and 17 bases separated the two germline ends. The germline V gene encodes CDR1 LGHNA and CDR2 YSLEER. The CDR3 is 15 residues long. In DNA, the CDR3 is TGCGCCAGCAGCCAAGTAGGGGTGAGGAGTCAGGGCTACACCTTC. Protein: CASSQVGVRSQGYTF.

V usage is TRBV7-2 and J usage is TRBJ1-1; a weak D match, TRBD1 (5 bases). The CDR3 contains 13 residues. V lost 7 bases, J lost 5 bases, and 14 bases lay in between. The germline V gene encodes CDR1 SGHTA and CDR2 FQGNSA. The CDR3 DNA is TGTGCCAGCACCTTGGGGGGGAGTACTGAAGCTTTCTTT. This sequence encodes CASTLGGSTEAFF.

This rearrangement joins TRBV2 to TRBJ2-5; possibly TRBD2 for D (6 bases). The germline V and J ends were trimmed by 4 bases and 5 bases, with 14 bases remaining between them. The germline CDR1 and CDR2 sequences are SNHLY and FYNNEI. The CDR3 sequence is 14 residues long. The CDR3 is CASSASSGGETQYF. Written as DNA, the CDR3 is TGTGCCAGCAGTGCTAGTAGCGGCGGGGAGACCCAGTACTTC.

The chain couples TRBV28 to TRBJ2-7; perhaps TRBD2 as D (6 bases). The V gene's germline CDR1 is MDHEN and CDR2 SYDVKM. Trimming removed 7 bases at V and 1 base at J, with 11 bases between. This CDR3 is built from 13 residues. The CDR3 loop reads CASTGSGSYEQYF. DNA for the CDR3: TGTGCCAGCACCGGGAGCGGATCCTACGAGCAGTACTTC.

The chain employs TRBV6-6 and TRBJ1-1; D is undetermined. The V gene's germline CDR1 is MNHNY and CDR2 SVGAGI (reference sequence). The CDR3 totals 13 residues. Trimming took off 2 bases at V and 3 bases at J, with 7 bases between the two ends. CDR3 region: CASSYRVYTEAFF. The CDR3 DNA is TGTGCCAGCAGTTACCGGGTGTACACTGAAGCTTTCTTT.

V and J are TRBV27 and TRBJ2-3; D is undetermined. CDR3 size: 15 residues. Germline V gives CDR1 MNHEY, CDR2 SMNVEV (reference sequence). V lost 8 bases, J lost 0 bases, and 15 bases lay in between. CDR3 sequence: CASLLTPISTDTQYF. In DNA form, the CDR3 reads TGTGCCAGCCTACTGACACCGATAAGCACAGATACGCAGTATTTT.

The V call is TRBV27, the J call TRBJ2-7, with D unresolved. Germline CDR1 is MNHEY and CDR2 is SMNVEV (reference sequence). The CDR3 extends over 11 amino acids. V gave up 6 bases and J gave up 3 bases, with 6 bases separating them. As DNA, the CDR3 is TGTGCCAGCAGGTCGGGCTACGAGCAGTACTTC. As protein: CASRSGYEQYF.

The V and J genes are TRBV2 and TRBJ1-3; 9 nucleotides line up with TRBD1. V lost 8 bases, J lost 4 bases, and 6 bases stayed unmatched. The CDR3 contains 14 residues. In germline, CDR1 is SNHLY, CDR2 FYNNEI. CDR3 protein: CASCRDRVGNTIYF. CDR3 sequence (DNA): TGTGCCAGCTGCCGGGACAGGGTCGGAAACACCATATATTTT.

The chain carries TRBV5-1 and TRBJ2-3; 8 bases match TRBD2. Trimming removed 0 bases from V and 7 bases from J; junction bases left unmatched: 1. CDR3 length: 13 residues. Germline V gene lookup returns CDR1 SGHRS and CDR2 YFSETQ. DNA of the CDR3: TGCGCCAGCAGCTTGGGGACTAGCAATACGCAGTATTTT. This translates into CASSLGTSNTQYF.

The V and J genes are TRBV4-3 and TRBJ1-2, with D tentatively TRBD1 (6 bases). CDR1 and CDR2 (germline): LGHNA, YSLEER. V gave up 4 bases and J gave up 4 bases, with 16 bases separating them. The CDR3 has 15 residues. The CDR3 loop is CASSPEGGSAYGYTF. The CDR3, as DNA: TGCGCCAGCAGCCCCGAGGGGGGGAGCGCCTATGGCTACACCTTC.

The chain recombines TRBV28 with TRBJ1-2; D not resolved. The ends were cut back, 3 bases at V and 8 bases at J, with 10 bases in the middle. This CDR3 contains 12 residues. From germline, CDR1 is MDHEN and CDR2 SYDVKM. The CDR3 sequence: CASSLRERGYTF. Written as DNA, the CDR3 is TGTGCCAGCAGTTTGAGAGAGCGGGGCTACACCTTC.